This entry lists 32 T cell receptor beta chains sequenced from one sample in a study of T cell changes during pregnancy in multiple sclerosis. The method was immunoSEQ multiplex PCR; TCRdb's version includes in-frame clones alone and lacks a portion of them. The sample contains 65,000 to 95,000 clones, approximately 89% of which appear only once. This sample comprised peripheral blood, obtained before pregnancy. Receptors originate from a female donor with multiple sclerosis, enrolled in a pregnancy study.

The chain recombines TRBV2 with TRBJ1-3, with D uncertain. V was pared by 4 bases and J by 0 bases, with 10 bases between. In germline, CDR1 is SNHLY, CDR2 FYNNEI. This CDR3 has 15 residues. Here the CDR3 reads CASSVGGLSGNTIYF. The DNA of the CDR3 is TGTGCCAGCAGTGTTGGCGGTCTCTCTGGAAACACCATATATTTT.

In DNA form, the CDR3 reads TGTGCCAGCAGTGAAAAGCCCGACAGCAAAGCTTTCTTT. Amino acid sequence: CASSEKPDSKAFF. The genes are TRBV6-1 and TRBJ1-1, with D perhaps matching TRBD1 (5 bases). Looked up from germline, CDR1 is MNHNS and CDR2 is SASEGT. V was clipped by 2 bases and J by 9 bases, with 13 bases between them. The CDR3 consists of 13 residues.

The chain recombines TRBV29-1 with TRBJ1-2; D is possibly TRBD1 (5 bases). Germline V gene lookup returns CDR1 SQVTM and CDR2 ANQGSEA. The CDR3 is 12 residues long. V was shortened by 6 bases and J by 3 bases, with 11 bases between the two germline ends. CDR3 DNA sequence: TGCAGCGTCCTCGACAGTCACTATGGCTACACCTTC. It codes for CSVLDSHYGYTF.

This clone was counted once. V usage is TRBV6-5 and J usage is TRBJ1-6, with a tentative D call TRBD1 (5 bases). Germline V gene lookup returns CDR1 MNHEY and CDR2 SVGAGI. V was pared by 4 bases and J by 6 bases, with 16 bases between. This CDR3 is built from 16 residues. The chain's CDR3 is CASSFRGKRGNSPLHF. CDR3 in DNA: TGTGCCAGCAGTTTTCGGGGGAAGCGGGGTAATTCACCCCTCCACTTT.

This clone was seen once. The chain uses TRBV5-1 and TRBJ1-4, with 9 bases matching TRBD1. CDR1 is SGHRS, CDR2 YFSETQ, per germline. V lost 3 bases and J lost 8; bases outside the gene matches: 5. This CDR3 spans 14 amino acids. CDR3 region: CASSSGQGWEKLFF. CDR3 in DNA: TGCGCCAGCAGCTCTGGACAGGGGTGGGAAAAACTGTTTTTT. Based on the CDR3 plus reference TRBV5-1 and TRBJ1-4, the full variable domain is KAGVTQTPRYLIKTRGQQVTLSCSPISGHRSVSWYQQTPGQGLQFLFEYFSETQRNKGNFPGRFSGRQFSNSRSEMNVSTLELGDSALYLCASSSGQGWEKLFFGSGTQLSVL.

The chain recombines TRBV5-1 with TRBJ1-6; 9 positions agree with TRBD1. The CDR3 spans 14 residues. V trimming: 4 bases; J trimming: 10 bases; junction bases outside the gene matches: 6. Germline CDR1 SGHRS, CDR2 YFSETQ. The CDR3 protein is CASSLRTGESPLHF. CDR3 DNA sequence: TGCGCCAGCAGCCTGAGGACAGGGGAGTCACCCCTCCACTTT.

The chain joins TRBV5-1 to TRBJ1-4; 9 positions match TRBD1. Unmatched junction bases numbered 12, after V lost 4 bases and J lost 8 bases. The germline V gene encodes CDR1 SGHRS and CDR2 YFSETQ. This CDR3 has 16 residues. This CDR3 is CASSLTYTGGVEKLFF. In DNA, the CDR3 is TGCGCCAGCAGCCTGACATACACAGGGGGCGTGGAAAAACTGTTTTTT.

This chain connects TRBV29-1 to TRBJ2-3; 9 bases match TRBD2. Unmatched junction bases numbered 12, after V lost 7 bases and J lost 1 base. Germline V gene lookup returns CDR1 SQVTM and CDR2 ANQGSEA. CDR3 length: 16 amino acids. CDR3 protein: CSAVLAGRHRTDTQYF. The CDR3 DNA follows: TGCAGCGCCGTTCTAGCGGGGCGGCACCGCACAGATACGCAGTATTTT.

The chain combines TRBV18 with TRBJ1-4; TRBD1 matches at 8 bases. Germline V gene sequence: CDR1 KGHSH, CDR2 LQKENI. CDR3 length: 15 amino acids. Trimming removed 3 bases from V and 7 bases from J; junction bases left unmatched: 7. The CDR3: CASSPPGQAREKLFF. Here the CDR3 DNA reads TGTGCCAGCTCACCCCCGGGACAGGCTCGTGAAAAACTGTTTTTT.

The rearrangement joins TRBV10-3 to TRBJ2-7; D unclear. The better agreement between TRBJ2-1 and the DNA end casts doubt on the J call. CDR3 length: 14 residues. Germline assignment: CDR1 ENHRY and CDR2 SYGVKD. This CDR3 reads CAITPEQFYNEQFF. The CDR3 bases are TGTGCCATCACCCCCGAACAGTTCTACAATGAGCAGTTCTTC.

J is TRBJ1-5 and V is TRBV7-2; 7 bases are a match to TRBD1. Germline lookup yields CDR1 SGHTA and CDR2 FQGNSA. V lost 5 bases, J lost 5 bases, and 6 bases stayed unmatched. The CDR3 has 14 amino acids. The CDR3 region is CASSETGYDQPQHF. CDR3 sequence (DNA): TGTGCCAGCAGCGAGACAGGGTACGATCAGCCCCAGCATTTT.

The chain uses TRBV11-2 and TRBJ2-1; 9 nucleotides agree with TRBD2. Per germline, CDR1 SGHAT and CDR2 FQNNGV. This CDR3 is 15 amino acids long. With V trimmed by 1 base and J by 4 bases, 2 bases remained unmatched. CDR3 in DNA: TGTGCCAGCAGCTTAGGTAGCGGGGGATACAATGAGCAGTTCTTC. The encoded protein is CASSLGSGGYNEQFF.

The chain carries TRBV4-1 and TRBJ2-7, with D possibly TRBD2 on 6 matching bases. Deletions cut 4 bases from V and 2 bases from J, with 15 bases between. This CDR3 comprises 15 residues. The germline V gene has CDR1 MGHRA and CDR2 YSYEKL. The CDR3 bases are TGCGCCAGCAGCCGAGAGGTTAGCGGAACCTACGAGCAGTACTTC. Amino acids: CASSREVSGTYEQYF.

This chain uses TRBV7-3 with TRBJ2-1, with TRBD1 as a possible D gene (5 bases). Trimming shortened V by 2 bases and J by 4 bases, and 12 bases separated the two germline ends. This CDR3 has 15 amino acids. Germline V gene data show CDR1 as SGHTA and CDR2 as FQGTGA. The CDR3 nucleotides are TGTGCCAGCAGCTTACGACAGAGCAAATACAATGAGCAGTTCTTC. Protein product: CASSLRQSKYNEQFF. The full variable domain, its missing parts supplied by reference TRBV7-3 and TRBJ2-1, is GAGVSQTPSNKVTEKGKYVELRCDPISGHTALYWYRQSLGQGPEFLIYFQGTGAADDSGLPNDRFFAVRPEGSVSTLKIQRTERGDSAVYLCASSLRQSKYNEQFFGPGTRLTVL.

The chain links TRBV7-2 to TRBJ2-3; 9 nucleotides line up with TRBD1. The germline V gene encodes CDR1 SGHTA and CDR2 FQGNSA. V shed 4 bases and J 2 bases; nucleotides not matched to a gene: 4. This CDR3 is 15 amino acids long. The CDR3 loop is CASSSQGAFTDTQYF. CDR3 coding DNA: TGTGCCAGCAGCTCACAGGGGGCATTCACAGATACGCAGTATTTT. The full variable domain, with the rest looked up from reference TRBV7-2 and TRBJ2-3, is GAGVSQSPSNKVTEKGKDVELRCDPISGHTALYWYRQSLGQGLEFLIYFQGNSAPDKSGLPSDRFSAERTGGSVSTLTIQRTQQEDSAVYLCASSSQGAFTDTQYFGPGTRLTVL.

This clone has just one count. The chain recombines TRBV18 with TRBJ1-1; D not certain. CDR1 and CDR2 (germline): KGHSH, LQKENI. The length of the CDR3 is 16 residues. The ends were cut back, 2 bases at V and 4 bases at J, with 17 bases in the middle. DNA of the CDR3: TGTGCCAGCTCACCAGGAGGGCTTCTCTTAGGCACTGAAGCTTTCTTT. The encoded protein is CASSPGGLLLGTEAFF.

V gene TRBV5-1 combines with J gene TRBJ2-1; D might be TRBD2 (5 bases). The CDR3 sequence is 13 residues long. CDR1 and CDR2 from the germline V gene are SGHRS and YFSETQ. Trimming left V 5 bases short and J 9 bases short, with 15 bases between. CDR3 sequence reads: CASSSGPGLEQFF. CDR3 nucleotide sequence: TGCGCCAGCAGTTCGGGCCCCGGACTTGAGCAGTTCTTC.

The chain has TRBV7-9 and TRBJ1-1; D ambiguous. This CDR3 spans 14 amino acids. Germline CDR1 and CDR2: SEHNR and FQNEAQ (reference sequence). Trimming cost V 7 bases and J 4 bases, with 16 bases left between them. The CDR3 protein is CASKRAPGSTEAFF. The CDR3 DNA follows: TGTGCCAGCAAAAGGGCGCCCGGGAGCACTGAAGCTTTCTTT.

This rearrangement joins TRBV27 to TRBJ1-4, with 7 bases lining up with TRBD1. V lost 6 bases to trimming and J lost 2 bases; unmatched junction nucleotides: 9. Looked up from germline, CDR1 is MNHEY and CDR2 is SMNVEV (reference sequence). The CDR3 is made up of 16 amino acids. The CDR3, as DNA: TGTGCCAGCAGCCGGTTGGAGGGGGCCACTAATGAAAAACTGTTTTTT. Protein: CASSRLEGATNEKLFF.

Here the CDR3 reads CASSSGTGEFNEQFF. In DNA, the CDR3 is TGTGCCAGCAGCTCGGGGACAGGGGAATTCAATGAGCAGTTCTTC. V gene TRBV5-4 combines with J gene TRBJ2-1, with 10 nucleotides matching TRBD1. Germline CDR1 and CDR2: SGHNT and YYREEE (reference sequence). The CDR3 has 15 amino acids. V shed 3 bases and J 6 bases; nucleotides not matched to a gene: 6.

The J gene is TRBJ2-5, the V gene TRBV9; 9 bases map to TRBD1. Looked up from germline, CDR1 is SGDLS and CDR2 is YYNGEE. CDR3 length: 14 amino acids. The V segment lost 0 bases and the J segment 5 bases; nucleotides outside the gene matches: 2. The CDR3: CASSVEGTGETQYF. CDR3 in DNA: TGTGCCAGCAGCGTAGAAGGGACAGGGGAGACCCAGTACTTC.

J is TRBJ2-6 and V is TRBV7-2; 10 bases match TRBD1. Trimming cost V 5 bases and J 4 bases; bases outside gene matches: 11. The CDR3 has 18 amino acids. The germline CDR1 and CDR2 sequences are SGHTA and FQGNSA. Here the CDR3 reads CASSPRDRGPWGANVLTF. The CDR3 bases are TGTGCCAGCAGCCCCCGGGACAGGGGACCTTGGGGGGCCAACGTCCTGACTTTC.

The V and J genes are TRBV5-5 and TRBJ1-2, with D perhaps TRBD1 (5 bases). The V gene's germline CDR1 is SGHKS and CDR2 YYEKEE (reference sequence). The CDR3 extends over 14 amino acids. V lost 1 base to trimming and J lost 3 bases, with 10 bases between them. Here the CDR3 reads CASSLSGEYYGYTF. The DNA for the CDR3 is TGTGCCAGCAGCTTGTCGGGGGAGTACTATGGCTACACCTTC.

The rearrangement uses TRBV5-1 and TRBJ2-1; 9 bases are a match to TRBD1. Germline values: CDR1 SGHRS, CDR2 YFSETQ. The CDR3 is 14 amino acids. Trimming cost V 4 bases and J 7 bases; bases outside gene matches: 6. The CDR3: CASSLQGAGNEQFF. Written as DNA, the CDR3 is TGCGCCAGCAGCCTACAGGGGGCAGGTAATGAGCAGTTCTTC.

The chain combines TRBV5-8 with TRBJ1-5; D gene unclear. V lost 0 bases and J lost 6, with 13 bases in between. The germline V gene encodes CDR1 SGHTS and CDR2 YDEGEE. The CDR3 runs to 15 residues. The CDR3 reads CASSLDGRGIQPQHF. CDR3 DNA: TGTGCCAGCAGCTTGGACGGTCGAGGGATTCAGCCCCAGCATTTT. Complete variable domain (other parts from reference TRBV5-8 and TRBJ1-5): EAGVTQSPTHLIKTRGQQATLRCSPISGHTSVYWYQQALGLGLQFLLWYDEGEERNRGNFPPRFSGRQFPNYSSELNVNALELEDSALYLCASSLDGRGIQPQHFGDGTRLSIL.

The chain employs TRBV5-5 and TRBJ1-3, with a tentative D call TRBD1 (6 bases). Trimming stripped 4 bases from V and 0 bases from J, with 14 bases between. The CDR3 has 16 residues. Per germline, CDR1 SGHKS and CDR2 YYEKEE (reference sequence). The CDR3 region is CASSIGQPRSGNTIYF. The DNA of the CDR3 is TGTGCCAGCAGCATCGGACAGCCTCGCTCTGGAAACACCATATATTTT.

J is TRBJ1-4 and V is TRBV5-1, with 8 bases identical to TRBD1. V shed 4 bases, J shed 7 bases, and the junction held 9 bases outside the gene matches. The CDR3 has 15 amino acids. CDR1 is SGHRS, CDR2 YFSETQ, per germline. This CDR3 is CASSLTGEYREKLFF. For the CDR3, the DNA is TGCGCCAGCAGCCTGACAGGGGAATATCGTGAAAAACTGTTTTTT.

J is TRBJ1-3 and V is TRBV5-6, with unresolved D. Germline V gives CDR1 SGHDT, CDR2 YYEEEE. V lost 0 bases, J lost 0 bases, and 4 bases lay in between. CDR3 length equals 14 residues. The CDR3 region has the DNA TGTGCCAGCAGCTTGGCAGGCTCTGGAAACACCATATATTTT. It yields the protein CASSLAGSGNTIYF.

The rearrangement uses TRBV13 and TRBJ1-1, with D uncertain. V was pared by 2 bases and J by 0 bases, with 13 bases between. Germline V gene data show CDR1 as PRHDT and CDR2 as FYEKMQ (reference sequence). The CDR3 spans 16 residues. Here the CDR3 DNA reads TGTGCCAGCAGCTTAAACTCTCTCCGTATGAACACTGAAGCTTTCTTT. Its protein product is CASSLNSLRMNTEAFF.

The genes are TRBV9 and TRBJ2-1; D gene ambiguous. The V end lost 1 base, the J end lost 8 bases, and 13 bases lay between the germline ends. This CDR3 comprises 14 residues. The germline CDR1 and CDR2 sequences are SGDLS and YYNGEE. CDR3 nucleotides: TGTGCCAGCAGCGTATGGTCGGGTTCTTATGAGCAGTTCTTC. This translates into CASSVWSGSYEQFF.

The rearrangement joins TRBV7-8 to TRBJ2-1; TRBD2 matches at 9 bases. CDR3 length: 14 amino acids. V trimming: 6 bases; J trimming: 8 bases; junction bases outside the gene matches: 8. Germline V gene data show CDR1 as SGHVS and CDR2 as FQNEAQ. CDR3 sequence: CASRRGGAWDEQFF. The CDR3 region has the DNA TGTGCCAGCAGGCGCGGGGGGGCTTGGGATGAGCAGTTCTTC. Full variable domain (remainder filled in from reference TRBV7-8 and TRBJ2-1): GAGVSQSPRYKVAKRGQDVALRCDPISGHVSLFWYQQALGQGPEFLTYFQNEAQLDKSGLPSDRFFAERPEGSVSTLKIQRTQQEDSAVYLCASRRGGAWDEQFFGPGTRLTVL.

This sequence joins TRBV10-3 and TRBJ2-7, with TRBD1 identical over 10 bases. After removal of 7 bases from V and 5 bases from J, the junction contained 5 bases not matched to a gene. The CDR3 is made up of 13 amino acids. CDR1 and CDR2 (germline): ENHRY, SYGVKD. The CDR3 loop is CAIKGQGSHEQYF. The CDR3 DNA sequence: TGTGCCATCAAGGGACAGGGGTCCCACGAGCAGTACTTC.